This T cell receptor (beta chain) was recorded in a study of blood T cell repertoires in COVID-19. Study-level background: The United States, Italy and Spain were the sources of the acute and convalescent COVID-19 samples. From T cells, B-cell-depleted T cells, or PBMCs came the material, which was cDNA or gDNA.

The authors' processing: Nucleated cell number was recorded as an estimate derived from reference gene primer amplification. Assay: immunoSEQ multiplex PCR; the TCRdb copy retains only in-frame clones and omits some. V, J and clone size reflect that table, while D and trimming were determined from the DNA. The table has more than 250,000 clones, around 92% seen once. With regard to this clone: Sequence at one end of the junction differs from germline and may be a read error.

The receptor was isolated from a man between 18 and 29 years old who had recovered from COVID-19. Sequenced input: peripheral blood.

The CDR3 protein is CASSQGSGADEETQYF. DNA of the CDR3: TGTGCTAGCAGCCAAGGGTCTGGAGCGGATGAAGAGACCCAGTACTTC. The V call is TRBV7-7, the J call TRBJ2-5; TRBD2 might be the D (5 bases). This CDR3 contains 16 residues. Germline V lookup: CDR1 SSHAT, CDR2 FNYEAQ (reference sequence).